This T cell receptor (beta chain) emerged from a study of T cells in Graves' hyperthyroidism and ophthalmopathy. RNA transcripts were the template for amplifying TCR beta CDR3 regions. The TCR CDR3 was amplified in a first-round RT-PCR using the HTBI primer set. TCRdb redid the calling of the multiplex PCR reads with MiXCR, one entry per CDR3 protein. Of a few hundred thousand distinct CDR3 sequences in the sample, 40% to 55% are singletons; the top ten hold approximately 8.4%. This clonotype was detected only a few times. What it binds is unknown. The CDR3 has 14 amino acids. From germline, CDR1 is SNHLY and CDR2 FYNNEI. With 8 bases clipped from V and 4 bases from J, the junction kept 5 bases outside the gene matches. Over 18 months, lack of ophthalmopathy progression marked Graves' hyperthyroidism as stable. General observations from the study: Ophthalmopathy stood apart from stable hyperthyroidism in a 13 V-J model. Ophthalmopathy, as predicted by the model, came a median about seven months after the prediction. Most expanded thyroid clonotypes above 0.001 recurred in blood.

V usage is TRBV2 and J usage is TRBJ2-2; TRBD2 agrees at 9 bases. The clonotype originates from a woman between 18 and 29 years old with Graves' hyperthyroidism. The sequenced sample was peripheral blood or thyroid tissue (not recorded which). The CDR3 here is CASGRLAVTGELFF. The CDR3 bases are TGTGCCAGCGGGAGACTAGCGGTCACCGGGGAGCTGTTTTTT. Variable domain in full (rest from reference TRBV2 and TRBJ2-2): EPEVTQTPSHQVTQMGQEVILRCVPISNHLYFYWYRQILGQKVEFLVSFYNNEISEKSEIFDDQFSVERPDGSNFTLKIRSTKLEDSAMYFCASGRLAVTGELFFGEGSRLTVL.